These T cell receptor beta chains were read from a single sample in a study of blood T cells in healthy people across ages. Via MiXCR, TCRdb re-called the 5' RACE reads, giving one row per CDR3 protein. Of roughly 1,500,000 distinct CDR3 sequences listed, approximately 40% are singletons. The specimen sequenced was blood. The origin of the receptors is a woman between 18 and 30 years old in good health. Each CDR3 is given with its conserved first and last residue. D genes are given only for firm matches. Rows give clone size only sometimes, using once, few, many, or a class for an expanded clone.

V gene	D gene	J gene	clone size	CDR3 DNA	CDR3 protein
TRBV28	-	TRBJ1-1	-	TGTGCCAGCAGTTTATTTGACGGGAACACTGAAGCTTTCTTT	CASSLFDGNTEAFF
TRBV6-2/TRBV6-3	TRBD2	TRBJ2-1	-	TGTGCCAGCAGTGATACTAGCGGGAGGGGCGATGAGCAGTTCTTC	CASSDTSGRGDEQFF
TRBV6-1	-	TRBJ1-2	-	TGTGCCAGCAGTGACTATAATTACTACACCTTC	CASSDYNYYTF
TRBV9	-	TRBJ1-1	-	TGTGCCAGCAGCGTAGGCCCTCGGGGAGGGTCCACTGAAGCTTTCTTT	CASSVGPRGGSTEAFF
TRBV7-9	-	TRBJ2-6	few	TGTGCCAGCAGCCCCCGGGAATCTGGGGCCAACGTCCTGACTTTC	CASSPRESGANVLTF
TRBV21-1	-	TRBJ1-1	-	TGTGCCAGCAGCAAAGAAGAGTTAAGGGCATGGACTGAAGCTTTCTTT	CASSKEELRAWTEAFF
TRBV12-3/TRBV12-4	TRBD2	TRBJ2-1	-	TGTGCCAGCAGTTTCGGGACTAGCGGCGCCTACAATGAGCAGTTCTTC	CASSFGTSGAYNEQFF
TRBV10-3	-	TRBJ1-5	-	TGTGCCATCAGTGACGTGGACAGCAGTCAGCCCCAGCATTTT	CAISDVDSSQPQHF
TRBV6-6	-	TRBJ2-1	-	TGTGCCAGCAGTTACAAGCAGGGTCGATGGGACAATGAGCAGTTCTTC	CASSYKQGRWDNEQFF
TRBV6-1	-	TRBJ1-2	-	TGTGCCAGCAGTGTGACCTACAGATCCTCTAACTATGGCTACACCTTC	CASSVTYRSSNYGYTF
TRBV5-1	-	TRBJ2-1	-	TGCGCCAGCAGTGAGCAGGCCAATGAGCAGTTCTTC	CASSEQANEQFF
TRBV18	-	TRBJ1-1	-	TGTGCCAGCTCACCAGTCCTAGGCACTGAAGCTTTCTTT	CASSPVLGTEAFF
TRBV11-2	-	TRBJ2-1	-	TGTGCCAGCAGCTTAGGAGGCGCGAAGGGGAGAAATGAGCAGTTCTTC	CASSLGGAKGRNEQFF
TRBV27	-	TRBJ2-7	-	TGTGGCAGCAGTCTGGCCCCTCAACAGGGTTTTAGCTACGAGCAGTACTTC	CGSSLAPQQGFSYEQYF